This TCR beta chain stems from a study of T cell responses to AZD1222 COVID-19 vaccine. Across the whole study: Pooled samples include second doses given at about 4 or 12 weeks.

In germline, CDR1 is GTSNPN, CDR2 SVGIG (reference sequence). The J segment lost 5 bases and the V segment lost 7 bases, leaving 4 bases of the junction unmatched. This CDR3 has 12 amino acids. Produced via immunoSEQ multiplex PCR; TCRdb's table is partial and in-frame only. The repertoire holds about 92,000 clones, with approximately 91% as singletons. With respect to this clone: Antigen unknown.

Whole-study findings and limits: Baseline serology detected seropositivity in only six or seven AZD1222 recipients. Donors skewed white British and female; clonal diversity was possibly underestimated.

Material: peripheral blood, obtained on day 0 of AZD1222 vaccination. J is TRBJ2-3 and V is TRBV30, with 9 bases lining up with TRBD2. This TCR was recovered from an adult in good health. The DNA of the CDR3 is TGTGCCTTGCTAGCGGGGCAAGATACGCAGTATTTT. This sequence encodes CALLAGQDTQYF. Based on the CDR3 plus reference TRBV30 and TRBJ2-3, the full variable domain is SQTIHQWPATLVQPVGSPLSLECTVEGTSNPNLYWYRQAAGRGLQLLFYSVGIGQISSEVPQNLSASRPQDRQFILSSKKLLLSDSGFYLCALLAGQDTQYFGPGTRLTVL.